This T cell receptor beta chain was identified during a study of shared clonotypes between healthy human individuals (dated by TCRdb to 2018 to 2020). Some background on the complete study: A few men and two women, aged 18 to 49 years, made up the cohort. To increase sequencing depth and limit assay-specific biases, different laboratories used diverse techniques to prepare libraries and sequence TCR repertoires. The study deeply sequenced blood TCR repertoires of about five healthy adults to estimate repertoire size and the extent of clonotype sharing between individuals. For each donor, three plates each were used for CD4 naive and CD4 memory, two plates were used for CD8 naive, and one plate was used for CD8 memory. Between about 0.94 and 8.9 billion PBMCs per donor were obtained by leukapheresis. Study-wide findings and limitations: Incomplete sequencing was indicated by rarefaction of sorted-subset datasets, despite the large sequencing depth. Naive subsets generally had larger estimated clonotype richness than memory subsets did. Compared with non-shared clonotypes, clonotypes shared by all four sorted-subset donors had higher generation probabilities. Only blood was sampled, and tissue TCR repertoires likely differ from those in blood. Pairwise subsampling indicated that sequencing depth was expected to affect the degree of clonotype sharing among donors. Roughly 5.2% of naive CD4, 3.5% of naive CD8, about 2.5% of memory CD4, and approximately 0.39% of memory CD8 clonotypes were shared across several donors. The small number of donors limited the genetic and exposure-history diversity represented.

TCR CDR3 regions were amplified from genomic DNA by multiplex PCR using the deep immunoSEQ assay. Genomic DNA extracted from each cell subset was distributed evenly over all wells of several immunoSEQ 96-well plates, and each plate served as one replicate. For sorted subsets, around 200 ng genomic DNA, equal to tens of thousands of T cell genomes, was loaded into each replicate PCR. Purified libraries were quantified with a Qubit 3.0 fluorometer, sized on a Bioanalyzer 2100, and re-quantified with the KAPA Library Quantification kit. Every immunoSEQ 96-well plate was sequenced on a dedicated single-read 150-cycle Illumina NextSeq 550 flow cell. The source study handled its data this way. Because only junctional sequences without quality scores were contained in the immunoSEQ output, filtering matching that applied to full-length reads could not be performed. Sequences were annotated with PyIR, a Python wrapper for IgBLAST v1.9, using IMGT germline references to assign V/J genes and CDR3. Reads were removed for weak V/J assignments (E-value above 1e-6), missing CDR3, stop codons, out-of-frame junctions, or ambiguous translated residues. V3J clonotypes were defined by identical inferred V gene, J gene, and CDR3 amino acid sequence. To compute the percentage overlap between repertoires, the number of shared unique clonotypes was divided by the size of the smaller repertoire. Three approaches were used to assess repertoire richness: RTK rarefaction, the Chao1 estimator, and Recon v2.1 estimates of unobserved clonotypes. For all TCRbeta clonotypes obtained by the gDNA method from a few donors, generation probabilities were computed with OLGA. Drawn from immuneACCESS, this table holds only the in-frame rearrangements with V and J called that TCRdb kept. Clones are partly lost; checked studies trace under half to an unresolved V gene and leave the rest unexplained. The DNA gave D and trimming, while V, J and clone size come from that table. The sample contains about 1.5 million clones, 95% to 99% of them found a single time. The top ten clones comprise about 0.45% of the sample.

Donors were healthy HIV-negative adults with no recently reported acute infections or vaccinations. Every donor was a Caucasian adult residing in Nashville, Tennessee, USA. CD4+ T cells were enriched by magnetic negative selection, after which naive cells were positively selected on CD45RA and the negative fraction was taken as the memory subset. After blood collection by leukapheresis, PBMCs were isolated using Ficoll-Histopaque density gradient centrifugation and then cryopreserved in the vapor phase of liquid nitrogen. Analytical flow cytometry was used to check the purity and quantity of every magnetically sorted T cell population. From each sorted fraction, genomic DNA was isolated and quantified by UV absorbance on a Nanodrop 2000c. Trimming at the junction amounts to 3 bases on V and 2 bases on J, and the germline ends lie 16 bases apart. Including the terminal cysteine and phenylalanine, the CDR3 comprises 17 residues. The retained sequence is limited to the CDR3, 51 bases, with the frame set at the first base. The germline V gene provides CDR1 ENHRY and CDR2 SYGVKD.

Notes on this clone: Its recognized antigen is unknown. Qualities for individual bases were not recorded, and no much larger clone is one base off.

The sequence is built from TRBV10-3 and TRBJ2-2; the D gene is perhaps TRBD2, on 7 matching bases. The specimen was naive CD4+ T cells sorted from blood. Per the publication, the cell subset or site label means: CD45RA+ positively selected. The source is a man aged 25-40 years in good health. The DNA sequence reads TGTGCCATCAGTGACCCAGGGCGGGGGACAAACACCGGGGAGCTGTTTTTT. Its coded protein is CAISDPGRGTNTGELFF.